This T cell receptor beta chain stems from a study of monozygotic twins with inflammatory bowel disease. Researchers put TCRalpha and TCRbeta cDNA through two nested PCRs lasting approximately 17 and 9 cycles. After re-calling the 5' RACE reads, TCRdb lists one entry per CDR3 protein, DNA absent. This sample's table has over 200,000 distinct CDR3 sequences. CDR3 length: 18 residues. The germline V gene encodes CDR1 MGHRA and CDR2 YSYEKL. With regard to this clonotype: What it binds is unknown.

General study findings and limits: It was in IBD patients that TCRbeta diversity (inverse Simpson) was lower than in healthy co-twins. Similarity of repertoires did not differ between concordant and discordant twins, possibly from limited power. Relative to healthy twins, IBD patients had fewer clonotypes in common with others, a gap that was especially apparent with disease activity.

The chain carries TRBV4-1 and TRBJ1-1; TCRdb designates TRBD1, a call that cannot be tested without DNA. Sequencing was done on a sample of blood. The origin of this receptor is a human donor with ulcerative colitis or Crohn's disease, or a healthy co-twin of an affected twin (not recorded which). The CDR3 reads CASSQVRGRGTSNTEAFF.